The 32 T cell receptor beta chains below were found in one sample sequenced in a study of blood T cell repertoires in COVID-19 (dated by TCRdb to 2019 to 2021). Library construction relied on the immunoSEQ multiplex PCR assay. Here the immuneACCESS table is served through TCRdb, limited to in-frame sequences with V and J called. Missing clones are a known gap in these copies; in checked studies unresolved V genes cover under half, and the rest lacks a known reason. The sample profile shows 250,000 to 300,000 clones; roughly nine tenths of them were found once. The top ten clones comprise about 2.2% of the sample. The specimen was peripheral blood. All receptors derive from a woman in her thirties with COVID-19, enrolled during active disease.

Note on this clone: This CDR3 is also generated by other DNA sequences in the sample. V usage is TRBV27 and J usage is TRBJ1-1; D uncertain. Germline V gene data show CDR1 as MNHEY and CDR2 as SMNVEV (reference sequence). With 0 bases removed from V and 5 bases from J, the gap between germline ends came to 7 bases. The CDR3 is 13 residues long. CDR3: CASSLSGGTEAFF. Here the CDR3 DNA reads TGTGCCAGCAGTTTATCGGGCGGGACTGAAGCTTTCTTT.

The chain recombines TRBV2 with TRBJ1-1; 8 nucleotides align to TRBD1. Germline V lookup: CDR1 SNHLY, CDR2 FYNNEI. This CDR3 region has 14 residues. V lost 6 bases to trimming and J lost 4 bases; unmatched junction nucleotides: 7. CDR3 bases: TGTGCCAGCAGCCGAAGTACAGGGGGCACTGAAGCTTTCTTT. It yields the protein CASSRSTGGTEAFF.

The CDR3 sequence: CAWNREGTGELFF. The CDR3 DNA reads TGTGCCTGGAATAGGGAGGGCACCGGGGAGCTGTTTTTT. The V gene is TRBV30, the J gene TRBJ2-2; 7 bases line up with TRBD2. CDR1 GTSNPN and CDR2 SVGIG come from the germline V gene (reference sequence). V dropped 4 bases and J dropped 4; count of bases not matched to a gene: 3. CDR3 size: 13 residues.

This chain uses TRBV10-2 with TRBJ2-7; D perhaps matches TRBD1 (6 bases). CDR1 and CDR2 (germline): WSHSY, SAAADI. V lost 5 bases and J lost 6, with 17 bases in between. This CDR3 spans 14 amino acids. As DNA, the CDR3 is TGCGCCAGCAGTTCCCTAGTGGGGGCCGTCGAGCAGTACTTC. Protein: CASSSLVGAVEQYF.

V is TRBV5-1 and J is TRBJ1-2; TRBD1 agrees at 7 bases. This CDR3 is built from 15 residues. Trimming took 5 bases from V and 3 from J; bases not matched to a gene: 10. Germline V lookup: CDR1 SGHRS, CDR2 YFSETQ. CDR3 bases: TGCGCCAGCAGGTTTTCGCCACAGGGGTACTATGGCTACACCTTC. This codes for CASRFSPQGYYGYTF.

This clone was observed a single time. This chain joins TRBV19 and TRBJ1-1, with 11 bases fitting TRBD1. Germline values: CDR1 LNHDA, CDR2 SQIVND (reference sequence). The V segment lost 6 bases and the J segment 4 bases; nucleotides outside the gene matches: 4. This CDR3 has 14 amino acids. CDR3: CASSYGTGGTEAFF. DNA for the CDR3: TGTGCCAGTAGCTACGGGACAGGGGGCACTGAAGCTTTCTTT.

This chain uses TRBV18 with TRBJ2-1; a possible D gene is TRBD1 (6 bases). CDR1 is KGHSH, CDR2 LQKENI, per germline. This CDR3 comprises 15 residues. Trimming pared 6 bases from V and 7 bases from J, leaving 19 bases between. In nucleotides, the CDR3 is TGTGCCAGCTCGCTAGACAGGACAGAGTGGAATGAGCAGTTCTTC. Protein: CASSLDRTEWNEQFF.

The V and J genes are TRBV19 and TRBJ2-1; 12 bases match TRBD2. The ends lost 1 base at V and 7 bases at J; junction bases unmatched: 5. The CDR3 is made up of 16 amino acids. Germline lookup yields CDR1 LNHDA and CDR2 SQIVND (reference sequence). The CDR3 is CASSIGLAGGLNEQFF. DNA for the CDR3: TGTGCCAGTAGTATAGGGCTAGCGGGAGGGCTGAATGAGCAGTTCTTC.

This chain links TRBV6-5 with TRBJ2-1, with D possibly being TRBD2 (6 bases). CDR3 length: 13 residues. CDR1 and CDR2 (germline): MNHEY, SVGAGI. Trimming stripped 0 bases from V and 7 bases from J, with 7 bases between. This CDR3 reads CASSYSGRNEQFF. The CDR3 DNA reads TGTGCCAGCAGTTACTCGGGGAGGAATGAGCAGTTCTTC.

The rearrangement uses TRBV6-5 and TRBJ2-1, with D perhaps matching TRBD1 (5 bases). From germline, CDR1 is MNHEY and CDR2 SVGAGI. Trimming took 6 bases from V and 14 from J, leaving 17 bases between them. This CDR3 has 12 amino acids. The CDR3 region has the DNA TGTGCCAGCAGCCAGGACACGTCCGTTAAGTTCTTC. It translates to CASSQDTSVKFF.

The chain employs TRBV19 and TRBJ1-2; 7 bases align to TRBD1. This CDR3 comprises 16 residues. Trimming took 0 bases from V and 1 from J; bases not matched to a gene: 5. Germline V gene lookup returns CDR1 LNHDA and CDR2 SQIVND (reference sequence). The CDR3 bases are TGTGCCAGTAGTATAGACCCAACAGGGGTTAACTATGGCTACACCTTC. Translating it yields CASSIDPTGVNYGYTF.

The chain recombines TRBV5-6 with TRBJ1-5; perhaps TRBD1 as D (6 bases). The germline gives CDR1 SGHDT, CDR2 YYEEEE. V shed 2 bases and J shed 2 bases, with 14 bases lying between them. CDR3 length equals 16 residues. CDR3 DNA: TGTGCCAGCAGCTTTTGGGGGGGCGAGGGCAATCAGCCCCAGCATTTT. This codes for CASSFWGGEGNQPQHF.

CDR3 residues: CASSEFGLRTSGYYGYTF. The CDR3 bases are TGTGCCAGCAGTGAATTCGGGCTACGGACTTCGGGCTACTATGGCTACACCTTC. V is TRBV25-1 and J is TRBJ1-2, with D uncertain. CDR1 and CDR2 from the germline V gene are MGHDK and SYGVNS. This CDR3 region has 18 residues. Between the trimmed V and J ends, which lost 1 base and 3 bases, there was a span of 21 bases.

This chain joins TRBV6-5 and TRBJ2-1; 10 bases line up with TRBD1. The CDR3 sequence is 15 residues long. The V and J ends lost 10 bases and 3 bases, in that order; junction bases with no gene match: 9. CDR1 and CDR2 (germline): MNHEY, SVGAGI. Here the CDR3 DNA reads TGTGCCACCGCCCGCGGGACAGGGGTCTACAATGAGCAGTTCTTC. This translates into CATARGTGVYNEQFF.

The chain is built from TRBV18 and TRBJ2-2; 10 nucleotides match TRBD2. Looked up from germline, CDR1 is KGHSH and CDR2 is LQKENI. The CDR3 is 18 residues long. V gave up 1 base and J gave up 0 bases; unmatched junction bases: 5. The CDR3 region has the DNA TGTGCCAGCTCACCACAACTAGCGGGGACCGCGAACACCGGGGAGCTGTTTTTT. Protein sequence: CASSPQLAGTANTGELFF. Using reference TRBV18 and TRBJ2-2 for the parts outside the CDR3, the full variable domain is NAGVMQNPRHLVRRRGQEARLRCSPMKGHSHVYWYRQLPEEGLKFMVYLQKENIIDESGMPKERFSAEFPKEGPSILRIQQVVRGDSAAYFCASSPQLAGTANTGELFFGEGSRLTVL.

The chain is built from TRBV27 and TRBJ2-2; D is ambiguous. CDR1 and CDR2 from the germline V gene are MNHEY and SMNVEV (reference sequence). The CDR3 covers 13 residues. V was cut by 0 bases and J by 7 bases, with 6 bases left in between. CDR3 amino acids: CASSLSLSGELFF. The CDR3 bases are TGTGCCAGCAGTTTATCCCTGAGCGGGGAGCTGTTTTTT.

The CDR3 DNA reads as TGTGCCAGCAGGAGCGGTCCCTACGAGCAGTACTTC. As protein: CASRSGPYEQYF. This chain links TRBV2 with TRBJ2-7, with D perhaps matching TRBD2 (5 bases). The V and J ends lost 6 bases and 2 bases respectively, with 8 bases between them. Germline loops: CDR1 SNHLY, CDR2 FYNNEI. The CDR3 totals 12 residues. Using reference TRBV2 and TRBJ2-7 for the parts outside the CDR3, the full variable domain is EPEVTQTPSHQVTQMGQEVILRCVPISNHLYFYWYRQILGQKVEFLVSFYNNEISEKSEIFDDQFSVERPDGSNFTLKIRSTKLEDSAMYFCASRSGPYEQYFGPGTRLTVT.

The CDR3: CASSPVGQGYEQYF. DNA for the CDR3: TGTGCCAGTAGCCCAGTCGGACAGGGCTACGAGCAGTACTTC. V gene TRBV19 combines with J gene TRBJ2-7; TRBD1 matches at 8 bases. V was pared by 6 bases and J by 3 bases, with 7 bases of the junction left unmatched. The CDR3 length is 14 residues. CDR1 LNHDA and CDR2 SQIVND come from the germline V gene (reference sequence).

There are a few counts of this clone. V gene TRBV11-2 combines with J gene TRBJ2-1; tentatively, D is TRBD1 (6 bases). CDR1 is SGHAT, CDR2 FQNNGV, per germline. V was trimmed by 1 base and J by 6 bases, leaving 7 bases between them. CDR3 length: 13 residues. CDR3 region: CASSLVRGNEQFF. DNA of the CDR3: TGTGCCAGCAGCTTAGTCAGGGGCAATGAGCAGTTCTTC. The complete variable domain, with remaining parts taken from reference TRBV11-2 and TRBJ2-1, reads EAGVAQSPRYKIIEKRQSVAFWCNPISGHATLYWYQQILGQGPKLLIQFQNNGVVDDSQLPKDRFSAERLKGVDSTLKIQPAKLEDSAVYLCASSLVRGNEQFFGPGTRLTVL.

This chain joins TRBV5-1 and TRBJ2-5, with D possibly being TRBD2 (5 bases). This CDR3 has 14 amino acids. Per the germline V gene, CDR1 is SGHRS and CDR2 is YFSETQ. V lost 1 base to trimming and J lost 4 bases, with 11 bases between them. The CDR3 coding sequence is TGCGCCAGCAGCTTGCGGGGTATGGGAGAGACCCAGTACTTC. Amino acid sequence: CASSLRGMGETQYF.

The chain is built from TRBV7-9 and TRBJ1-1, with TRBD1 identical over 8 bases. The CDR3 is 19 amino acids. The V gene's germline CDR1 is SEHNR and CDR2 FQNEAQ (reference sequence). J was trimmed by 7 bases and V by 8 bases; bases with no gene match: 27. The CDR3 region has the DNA TGTGCCAGCCGACCCAACCCGGGGGTTGCGACAGGGGCGGTTGGTGAAGCTTTCTTT. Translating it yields CASRPNPGVATGAVGEAFF.

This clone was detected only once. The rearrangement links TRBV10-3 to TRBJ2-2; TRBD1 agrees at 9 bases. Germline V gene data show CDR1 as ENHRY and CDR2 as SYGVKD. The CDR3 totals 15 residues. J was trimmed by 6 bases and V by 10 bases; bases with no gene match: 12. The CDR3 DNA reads TGTGCCACCACTCCGGGACAGGGCTTTTCCGGGGAGCTGTTTTTT. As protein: CATTPGQGFSGELFF.

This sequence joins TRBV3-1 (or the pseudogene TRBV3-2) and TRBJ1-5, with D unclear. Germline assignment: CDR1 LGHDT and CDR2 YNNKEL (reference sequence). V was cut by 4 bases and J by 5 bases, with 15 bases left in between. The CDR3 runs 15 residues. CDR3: CASSLGRGRDQPQHF. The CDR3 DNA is TGTGCCAGCAGCCTCGGACGGGGTCGCGATCAGCCCCAGCATTTT.

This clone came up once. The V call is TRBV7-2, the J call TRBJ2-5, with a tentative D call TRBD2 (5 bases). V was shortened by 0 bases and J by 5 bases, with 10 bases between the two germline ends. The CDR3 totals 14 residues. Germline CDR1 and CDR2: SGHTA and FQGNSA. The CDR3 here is CASSLARVAETQYF. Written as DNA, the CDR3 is TGTGCCAGCAGCTTAGCGAGGGTAGCGGAGACCCAGTACTTC. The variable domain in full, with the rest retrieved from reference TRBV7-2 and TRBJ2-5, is GAGVSQSPSNKVTEKGKDVELRCDPISGHTALYWYRQSLGQGLEFLIYFQGNSAPDKSGLPSDRFSAERTGGSVSTLTIQRTQQEDSAVYLCASSLARVAETQYFGPGTRLLVL.

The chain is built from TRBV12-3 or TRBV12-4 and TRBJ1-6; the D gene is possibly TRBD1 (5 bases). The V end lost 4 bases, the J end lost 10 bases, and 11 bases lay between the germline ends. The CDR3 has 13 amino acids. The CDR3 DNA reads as TGTGCCAGCAGTTCGGGGGAAGGATCACCCCTCCACTTT. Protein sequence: CASSSGEGSPLHF.

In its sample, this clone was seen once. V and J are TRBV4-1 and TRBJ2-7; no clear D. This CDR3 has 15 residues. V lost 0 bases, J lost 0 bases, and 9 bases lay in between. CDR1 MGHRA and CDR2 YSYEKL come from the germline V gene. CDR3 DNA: TGCGCCAGCAGCCAAGATACTACCTACTCCTACGAGCAGTACTTC. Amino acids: CASSQDTTYSYEQYF.

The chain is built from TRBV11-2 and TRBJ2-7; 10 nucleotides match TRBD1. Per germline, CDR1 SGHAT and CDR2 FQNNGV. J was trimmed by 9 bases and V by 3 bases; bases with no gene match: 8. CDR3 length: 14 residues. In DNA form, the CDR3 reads TGTGCCAGCAGCTTGGGACAGGGGACCTGGGTGCAGTACTTC. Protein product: CASSLGQGTWVQYF.

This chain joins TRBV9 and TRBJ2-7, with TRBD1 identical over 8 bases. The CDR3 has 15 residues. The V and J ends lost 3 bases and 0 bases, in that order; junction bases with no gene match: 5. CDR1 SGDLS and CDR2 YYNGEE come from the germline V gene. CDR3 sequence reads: CASSARQGSSYEQYF. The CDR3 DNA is TGTGCCAGCAGCGCCAGACAGGGGAGCTCCTACGAGCAGTACTTC.

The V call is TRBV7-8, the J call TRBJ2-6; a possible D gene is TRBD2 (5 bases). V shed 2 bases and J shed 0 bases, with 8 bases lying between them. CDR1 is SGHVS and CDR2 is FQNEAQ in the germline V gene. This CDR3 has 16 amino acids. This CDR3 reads CASSLTRGSGANVLTF. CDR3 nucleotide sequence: TGTGCCAGCAGCTTAACACGGGGCTCTGGGGCCAACGTCCTGACTTTC.

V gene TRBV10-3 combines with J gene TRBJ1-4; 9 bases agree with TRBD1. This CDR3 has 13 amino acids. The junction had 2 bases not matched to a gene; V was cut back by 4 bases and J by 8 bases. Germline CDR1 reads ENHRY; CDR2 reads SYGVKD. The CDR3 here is CAISGGTGEKLFF. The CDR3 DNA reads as TGTGCCATCAGTGGGGGGACAGGGGAAAAACTGTTTTTT.

The CDR3 DNA is TGTGCCAGCACTCTCGACTATGTGGGAACACATGAGCAGTTCTTC. This codes for CASTLDYVGTHEQFF. The J gene is TRBJ2-1, the V gene TRBV2, with a weak D call TRBD2 (5 bases). Germline CDR1 and CDR2: SNHLY and FYNNEI. This CDR3 has 15 residues. The V gene lost 7 bases and the J gene lost 8 bases, with 21 bases spanning the gap.

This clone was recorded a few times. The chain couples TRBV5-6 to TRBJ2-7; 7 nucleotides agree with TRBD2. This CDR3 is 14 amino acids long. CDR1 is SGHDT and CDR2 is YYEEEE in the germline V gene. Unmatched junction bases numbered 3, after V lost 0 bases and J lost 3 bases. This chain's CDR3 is CASSLASGHYEQYF. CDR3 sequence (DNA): TGTGCCAGCAGCTTGGCTAGCGGCCACTACGAGCAGTACTTC.